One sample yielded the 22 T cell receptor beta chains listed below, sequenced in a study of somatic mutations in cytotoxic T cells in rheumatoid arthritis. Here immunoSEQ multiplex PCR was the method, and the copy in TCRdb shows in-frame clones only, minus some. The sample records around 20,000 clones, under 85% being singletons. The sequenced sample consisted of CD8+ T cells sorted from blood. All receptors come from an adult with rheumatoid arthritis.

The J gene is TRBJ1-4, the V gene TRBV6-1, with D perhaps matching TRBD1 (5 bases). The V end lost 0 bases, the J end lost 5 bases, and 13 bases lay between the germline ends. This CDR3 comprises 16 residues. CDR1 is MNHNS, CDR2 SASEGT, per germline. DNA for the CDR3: TGTGCCAGCAGTGAAGCTTTTGCGGGGGGGAATGAAAAACTGTTTTTT. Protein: CASSEAFAGGNEKLFF.

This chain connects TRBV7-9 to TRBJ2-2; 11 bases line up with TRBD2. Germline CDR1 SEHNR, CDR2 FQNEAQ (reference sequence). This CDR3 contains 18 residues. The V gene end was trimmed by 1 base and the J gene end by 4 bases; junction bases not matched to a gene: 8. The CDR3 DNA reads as TGTGCCAGCAGCTTAGGCGGCCTAGCGGGAGGCCCCACCGGGGAGCTGTTTTTT. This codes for CASSLGGLAGGPTGELFF. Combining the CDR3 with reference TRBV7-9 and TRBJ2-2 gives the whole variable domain DTGVSQNPRHKITKRGQNVTFRCDPISEHNRLYWYRQTLGQGPEFLTYFQNEAQLEKSRLLSDRFSAERPKGSFSTLEIQRTEQGDSAMYLCASSLGGLAGGPTGELFFGEGSRLTVL.

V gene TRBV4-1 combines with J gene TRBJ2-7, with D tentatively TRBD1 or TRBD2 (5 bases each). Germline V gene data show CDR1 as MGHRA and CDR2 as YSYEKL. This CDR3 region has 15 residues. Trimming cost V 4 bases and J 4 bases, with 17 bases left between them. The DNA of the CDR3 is TGCGCCAGCAGCCCCCGGGGCGCGTCCAAGTACGAGCAGTACTTC. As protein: CASSPRGASKYEQYF.

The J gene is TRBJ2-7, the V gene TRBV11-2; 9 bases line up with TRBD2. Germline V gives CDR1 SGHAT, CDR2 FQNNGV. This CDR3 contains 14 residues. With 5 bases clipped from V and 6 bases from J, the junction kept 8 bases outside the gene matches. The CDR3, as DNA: TGTGCCAGCAGCCCTCCGGGACTAGCCGCCGAGCAGTACTTC. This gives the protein CASSPPGLAAEQYF.

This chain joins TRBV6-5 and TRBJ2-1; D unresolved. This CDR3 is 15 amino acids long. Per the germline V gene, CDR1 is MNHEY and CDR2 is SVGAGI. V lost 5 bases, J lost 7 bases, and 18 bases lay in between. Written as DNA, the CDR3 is TGTGCCAGCAGTCCCCACACTGAACCCATAAATGAGCAGTTCTTC. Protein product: CASSPHTEPINEQFF.

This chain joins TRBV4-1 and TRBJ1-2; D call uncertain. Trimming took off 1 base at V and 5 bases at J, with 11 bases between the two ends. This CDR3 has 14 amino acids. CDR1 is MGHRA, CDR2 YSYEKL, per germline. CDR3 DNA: TGCGCCAGCAGCCAAGCTCGGGGAGGGTATGGCTACACCTTC. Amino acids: CASSQARGGYGYTF.

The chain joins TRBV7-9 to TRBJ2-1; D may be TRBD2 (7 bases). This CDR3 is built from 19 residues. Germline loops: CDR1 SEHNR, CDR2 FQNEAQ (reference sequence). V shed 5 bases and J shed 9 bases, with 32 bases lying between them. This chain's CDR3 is CASSRPGGREKEYDSEQFF. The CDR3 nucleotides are TGTGCCAGCAGCCGACCTGGGGGGCGGGAGAAAGAGTATGACAGTGAGCAGTTCTTC.

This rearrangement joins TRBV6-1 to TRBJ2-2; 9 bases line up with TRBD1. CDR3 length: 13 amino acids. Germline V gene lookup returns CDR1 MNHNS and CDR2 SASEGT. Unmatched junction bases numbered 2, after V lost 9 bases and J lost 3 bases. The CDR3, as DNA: TGTGCCAGTAGGACAGGGGACACCGGGGAGCTGTTTTTT. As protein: CASRTGDTGELFF.

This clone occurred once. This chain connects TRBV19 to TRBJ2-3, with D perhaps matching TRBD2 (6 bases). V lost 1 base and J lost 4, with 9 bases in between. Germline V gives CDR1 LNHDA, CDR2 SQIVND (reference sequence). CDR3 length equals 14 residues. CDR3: CASSIVGGADTQYF. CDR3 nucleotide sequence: TGTGCCAGTAGTATAGTGGGCGGGGCAGATACGCAGTATTTT.

The CDR3 loop reads CASSYSRDLRQDTQYF. The CDR3 region has the DNA TGTGCCAGCAGTTATAGTCGGGACCTTAGACAAGATACGCAGTATTTT. The rearrangement links TRBV6-6 to TRBJ2-3; D could derive from TRBD1 or TRBD2 (5 bases each). Germline-derived CDR1 and CDR2 are MNHNY and SVGAGI (reference sequence). V was cut by 3 bases and J by 5 bases, with 18 bases left in between. CDR3 length: 16 residues.

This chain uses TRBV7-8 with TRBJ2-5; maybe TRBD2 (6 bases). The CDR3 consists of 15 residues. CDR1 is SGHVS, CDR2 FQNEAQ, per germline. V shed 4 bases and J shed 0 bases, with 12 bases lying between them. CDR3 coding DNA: TGTGCCAGCAGCTCGGGACTGATGTACCAAGAGACCCAGTACTTC. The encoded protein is CASSSGLMYQETQYF.

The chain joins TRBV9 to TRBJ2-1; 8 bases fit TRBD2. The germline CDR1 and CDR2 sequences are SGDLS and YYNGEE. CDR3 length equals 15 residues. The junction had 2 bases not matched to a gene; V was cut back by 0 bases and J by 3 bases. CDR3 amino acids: CASSVEGTSYNEQFF. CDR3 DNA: TGTGCCAGCAGCGTAGAAGGGACTAGCTACAATGAGCAGTTCTTC.

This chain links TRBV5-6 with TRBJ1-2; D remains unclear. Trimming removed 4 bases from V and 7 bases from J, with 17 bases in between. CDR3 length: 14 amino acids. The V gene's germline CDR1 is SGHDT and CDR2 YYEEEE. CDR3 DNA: TGTGCCAGCAGCACCCGGTGGGCCCAGCCTGGCTACACCTTC. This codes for CASSTRWAQPGYTF.

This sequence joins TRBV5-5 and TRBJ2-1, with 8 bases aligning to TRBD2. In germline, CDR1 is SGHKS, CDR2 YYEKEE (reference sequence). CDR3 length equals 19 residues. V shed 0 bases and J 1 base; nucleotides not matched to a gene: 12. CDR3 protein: CASSLGVGGARSSYNEQFF. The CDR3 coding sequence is TGTGCCAGCAGCTTGGGTGTCGGGGGGGCAAGGTCGTCCTACAATGAGCAGTTCTTC.

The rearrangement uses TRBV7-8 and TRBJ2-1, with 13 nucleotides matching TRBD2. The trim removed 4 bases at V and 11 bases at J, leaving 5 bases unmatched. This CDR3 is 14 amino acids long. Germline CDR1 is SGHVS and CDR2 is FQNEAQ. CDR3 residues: CASSSTSGGGQQFF. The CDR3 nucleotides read TGTGCCAGCAGCTCCACTAGCGGGGGGGGACAGCAGTTCTTC.

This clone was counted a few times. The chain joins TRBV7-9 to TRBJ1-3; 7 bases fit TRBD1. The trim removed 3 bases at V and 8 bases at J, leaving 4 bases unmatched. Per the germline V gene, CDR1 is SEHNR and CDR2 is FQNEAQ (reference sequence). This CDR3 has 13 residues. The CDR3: CASSFRQGDTIYF. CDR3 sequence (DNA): TGTGCCAGCAGCTTTCGACAGGGAGACACCATATATTTT.

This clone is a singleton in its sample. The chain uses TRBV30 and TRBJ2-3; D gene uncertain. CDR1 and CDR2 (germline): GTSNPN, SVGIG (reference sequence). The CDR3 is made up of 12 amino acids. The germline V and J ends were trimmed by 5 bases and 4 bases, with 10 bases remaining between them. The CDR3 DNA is TGTGCCTGGGGAAGTCGGGCAGATACGCAGTATTTT. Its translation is CAWGSRADTQYF.

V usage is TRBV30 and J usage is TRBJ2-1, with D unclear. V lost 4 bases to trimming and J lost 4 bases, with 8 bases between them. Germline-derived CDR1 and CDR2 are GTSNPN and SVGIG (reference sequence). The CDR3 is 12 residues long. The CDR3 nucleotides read TGTGCCTGGACTTCGCCATACAATGAGCAGTTCTTC. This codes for CAWTSPYNEQFF.

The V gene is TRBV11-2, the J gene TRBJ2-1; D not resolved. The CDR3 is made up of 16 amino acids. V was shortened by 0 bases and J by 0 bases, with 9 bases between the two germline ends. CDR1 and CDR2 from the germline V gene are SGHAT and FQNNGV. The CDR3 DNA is TGTGCCAGCAGCTTAGAGGCGCCTAGCTCCTACAATGAGCAGTTCTTC. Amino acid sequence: CASSLEAPSSYNEQFF.

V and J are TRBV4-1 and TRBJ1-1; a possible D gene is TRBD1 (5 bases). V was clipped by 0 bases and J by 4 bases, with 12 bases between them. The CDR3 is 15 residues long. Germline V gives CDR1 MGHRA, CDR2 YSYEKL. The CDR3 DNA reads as TGCGCCAGCAGCCAAGAGGGCAAGGGGATCACTGAAGCTTTCTTT. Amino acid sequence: CASSQEGKGITEAFF.

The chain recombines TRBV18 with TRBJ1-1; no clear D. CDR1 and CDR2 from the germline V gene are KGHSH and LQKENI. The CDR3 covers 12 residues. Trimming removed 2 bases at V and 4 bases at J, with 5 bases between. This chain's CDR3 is CASSPVGTEAFF. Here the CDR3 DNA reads TGTGCCAGCTCACCAGTGGGCACTGAAGCTTTCTTT.

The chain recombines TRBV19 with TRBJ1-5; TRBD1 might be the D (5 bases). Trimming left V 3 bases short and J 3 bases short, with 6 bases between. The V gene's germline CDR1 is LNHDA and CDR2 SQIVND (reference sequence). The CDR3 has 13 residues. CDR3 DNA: TGTGCCAGTAGTATCAGGGCCAATCAGCCCCAGCATTTT. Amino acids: CASSIRANQPQHF.